This is a list of T cell receptor beta chains from one sample in a study of cytomegalovirus exposure and HLA in healthy donors. The method was immunoSEQ multiplex PCR; TCRdb's version includes in-frame clones alone and lacks a portion of them. The table has a few hundred thousand clones, 85% to 90% seen once. The specimen sequenced was PBMCs. These receptors all stem from a woman aged 18-29 years in good health and CMV-seronegative. Both conserved end residues are part of each CDR3. Each record gives: CDR3 length, V gene, J gene, CDR3 protein.

16	TRBV7-8	TRBJ1-6	CASSSTRGAGNSPLHF
12	TRBV28	TRBJ1-1	CASSFIRAEAFF
14	TRBV25-1	TRBJ1-6	CASSTGSYNSPLHF
16	TRBV18	TRBJ2-2	CASSPLGQGPTGELFF
13	TRBV6-5	TRBJ2-7	CASSYSGSDEQYF
16	TRBV6-4	TRBJ2-1	CASSETWEGRMNEQFF
14	TRBV28	TRBJ2-7	CASSQTSLSYEQYF
19	TRBV5-1	TRBJ2-7	CASSFSSGTALPPSYEQYF
16	TRBV4-1	TRBJ1-1	CASSQDLWGVNTEAFF
13	TRBV28	TRBJ1-4	CASSLVANEKLFF
16	TRBV7-3	TRBJ2-1	CASSSSSGGSYNEQFF
15	TRBV30	TRBJ2-1	CAWNEQGGAYNEQFF
17	TRBV7-2	TRBJ1-5	CASSFSGGLGNGQPQHF
15	TRBV7-2	TRBJ1-6	CASSRPTGGNSPLHF
12	TRBV18	TRBJ1-2	CASSPGSGGYTF
15	TRBV6-5	TRBJ1-2	CASSYSDRGVYGYTF
14	TRBV5-4	TRBJ1-4	CASSLEGAREKLFF
13	TRBV28	TRBJ1-2	CASSSGVADGYTF
16	TRBV9	TRBJ2-2	CASSSRGTSGTGELFF
17	TRBV4-1	TRBJ2-1	CASSQVGTSGRGNEQFF
13	TRBV25-1	TRBJ2-3	CASSEPPGDTQYF
18	TRBV5-1	TRBJ1-3	CASSLGQGGSHSGNTIYF
13	TRBV19	TRBJ2-7	CASSRQNLDEQYF